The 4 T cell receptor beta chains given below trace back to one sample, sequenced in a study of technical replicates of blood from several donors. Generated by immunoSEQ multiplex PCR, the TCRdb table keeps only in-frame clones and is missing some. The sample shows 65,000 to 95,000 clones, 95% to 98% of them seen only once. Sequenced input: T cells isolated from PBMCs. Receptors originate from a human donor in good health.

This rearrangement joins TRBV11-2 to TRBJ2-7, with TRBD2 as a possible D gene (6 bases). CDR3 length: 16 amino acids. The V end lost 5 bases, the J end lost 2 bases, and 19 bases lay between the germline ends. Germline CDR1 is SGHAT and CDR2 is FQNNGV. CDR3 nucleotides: TGTGCCAGCAGCCCTGGGCGGGGTCGCGGAACCTACGAGCAGTACTTC. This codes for CASSPGRGRGTYEQYF.

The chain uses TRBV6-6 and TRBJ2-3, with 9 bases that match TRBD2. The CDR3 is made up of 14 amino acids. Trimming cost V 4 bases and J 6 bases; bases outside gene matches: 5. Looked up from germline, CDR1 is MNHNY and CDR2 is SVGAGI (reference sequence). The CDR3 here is CASSSGTSLDTQYF. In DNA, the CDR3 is TGTGCCAGCAGTTCCGGGACTAGCCTGGATACGCAGTATTTT.

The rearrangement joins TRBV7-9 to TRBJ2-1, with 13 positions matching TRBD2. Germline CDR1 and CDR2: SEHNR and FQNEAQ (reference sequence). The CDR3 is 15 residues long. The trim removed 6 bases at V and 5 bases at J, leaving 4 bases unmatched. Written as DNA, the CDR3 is TGTGCCAGCAGGTTGGGACTAGCGGGACACAATGAGCAGTTCTTC. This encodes CASRLGLAGHNEQFF.

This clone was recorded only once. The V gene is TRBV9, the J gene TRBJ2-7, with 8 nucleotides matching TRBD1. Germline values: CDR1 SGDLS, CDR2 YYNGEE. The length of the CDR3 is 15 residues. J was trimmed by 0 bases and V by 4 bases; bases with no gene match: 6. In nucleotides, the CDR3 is TGTGCCAGCAGCCCGGACAGGGCCAGCTCCTACGAGCAGTACTTC. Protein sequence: CASSPDRASSYEQYF. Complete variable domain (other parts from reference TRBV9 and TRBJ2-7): DSGVTQTPKHLITATGQRVTLRCSPRSGDLSVYWYQQSLDQGLQFLIQYYNGEERAKGNILERFSAQQFPDLHSELNLSSLELGDSALYFCASSPDRASSYEQYFGPGTRLTVT.